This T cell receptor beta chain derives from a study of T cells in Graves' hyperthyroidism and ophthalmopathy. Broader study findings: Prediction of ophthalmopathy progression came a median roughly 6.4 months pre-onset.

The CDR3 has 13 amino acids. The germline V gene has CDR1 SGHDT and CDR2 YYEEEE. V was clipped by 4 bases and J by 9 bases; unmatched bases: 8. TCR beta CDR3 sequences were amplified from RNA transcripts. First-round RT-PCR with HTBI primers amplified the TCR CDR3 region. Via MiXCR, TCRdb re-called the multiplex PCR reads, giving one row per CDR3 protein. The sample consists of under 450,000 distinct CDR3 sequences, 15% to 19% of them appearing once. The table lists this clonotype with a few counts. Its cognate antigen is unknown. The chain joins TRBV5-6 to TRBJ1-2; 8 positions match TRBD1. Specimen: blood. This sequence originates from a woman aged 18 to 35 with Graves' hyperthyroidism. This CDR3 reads CASSPPGGSSYTF. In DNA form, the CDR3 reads TGTGCCAGCAGCCCACCAGGGGGCTCTAGCTACACCTTC.